This is a list of T cell receptor beta chains from one sample in a study of spatial heterogeneity in lung cancer. Each CDR3 protein gets one entry after TCRdb re-called the 5' RACE reads with MiXCR. The profile shows approximately 5,000 distinct CDR3 sequences, about 20% of them singletons. The starting material was lung tumor tissue, obtained at surgery. These receptor sequences come from a male donor with early-stage non-small cell lung cancer. CDR3s include the opening cysteine and the closing phenylalanine or tryptophan. D genes are given only for firm matches. Not all rows give a size; the values are once, few, many and, for expanded clones, a class.

j_call: TRBJ2-3; d_call: TRBD2; clone_size: -; v_call: TRBV4-2; cdr3_aa: CASSRMRGTTDTQYF; cdr3_nt: TGTGCCAGCAGCCGAATGCGGGGGACCACAGATACGCAGTATTTT
j_call: TRBJ2-7; d_call: TRBD1; clone_size: -; v_call: TRBV7-2; cdr3_aa: CASSFKQGDEQYF; cdr3_nt: TGTGCCAGCAGCTTCAAACAGGGGGACGAGCAGTACTTC
j_call: TRBJ1-6; d_call: -; clone_size: medium-sized; v_call: TRBV5-4; cdr3_aa: CASSMGVKGSPLHF; cdr3_nt: TGTGCCAGCAGCATGGGAGTTAAGGGTTCACCCCTCCACTTT
j_call: TRBJ2-5; d_call: TRBD2; clone_size: -; v_call: TRBV5-6; cdr3_aa: CASRGREGGETQYF; cdr3_nt: TGTGCCAGCAGGGGCAGGGAGGGAGGAGAGACCCAGTACTTC
j_call: TRBJ1-4; d_call: -; clone_size: -; v_call: TRBV6-1; cdr3_aa: CASSGGNLDEKLFF; cdr3_nt: TGTGCCAGCAGTGGTGGGAATCTGGATGAAAAACTGTTTTTT
j_call: TRBJ1-1; d_call: -; clone_size: -; v_call: TRBV5-1; cdr3_aa: CASSSQTANTEAFF; cdr3_nt: TGCGCCAGCAGCTCCCAGACAGCCAACACTGAAGCTTTCTTT
j_call: TRBJ2-4; d_call: TRBD1; clone_size: -; v_call: TRBV12-3/TRBV12-4; cdr3_aa: CTSSSGTGKNIQYF; cdr3_nt: TGTACCAGCAGTTCCGGGACAGGAAAAAACATTCAGTACTTC
j_call: TRBJ1-2; d_call: TRBD1; clone_size: -; v_call: TRBV6-2/TRBV6-3; cdr3_aa: CASTPRQGIFYGYTF; cdr3_nt: TGTGCCAGCACCCCTCGACAGGGTATCTTCTATGGCTACACCTTC
j_call: TRBJ1-5; d_call: -; clone_size: few; v_call: TRBV20-1; cdr3_aa: CSARAGESNQPQHF; cdr3_nt: TGCAGTGCTAGGGCAGGGGAAAGCAATCAGCCCCAGCATTTT
j_call: TRBJ2-7; d_call: -; clone_size: many; v_call: TRBV29-1; cdr3_aa: CSVALSGGSYEQYF; cdr3_nt: TGCAGCGTTGCCCTCAGTGGGGGCTCCTACGAGCAGTACTTC
j_call: TRBJ1-1; d_call: TRBD1; clone_size: -; v_call: TRBV7-9; cdr3_aa: CASSSHQGAIVTEAFF; cdr3_nt: TGTGCCAGCAGCTCACACCAGGGGGCTATCGTCACTGAAGCTTTCTTT
j_call: TRBJ1-1; d_call: -; clone_size: -; v_call: TRBV11-2; cdr3_aa: CASSPRGVNTEAFF; cdr3_nt: TGTGCCAGCAGCCCCCGAGGGGTGAACACTGAAGCTTTCTTT
j_call: TRBJ2-7; d_call: -; clone_size: many; v_call: TRBV7-9; cdr3_aa: CASSLGVQGHEQYF; cdr3_nt: TGTGCCAGCAGCTTAGGGGTACAGGGCCACGAGCAGTACTTC
j_call: TRBJ1-2; d_call: TRBD1; clone_size: few; v_call: TRBV20-1; cdr3_aa: CSARIRTGPNYGYTF; cdr3_nt: TGCAGTGCTAGAATTAGGACAGGGCCGAACTATGGCTACACCTTC
j_call: TRBJ2-1; d_call: TRBD2; clone_size: -; v_call: TRBV6-2/TRBV6-3; cdr3_aa: CASTDGPTSGIYNEQFF; cdr3_nt: TGTGCCAGCACCGACGGCCCAACTAGCGGGATCTACAATGAGCAGTTCTTC
j_call: TRBJ2-1; d_call: -; clone_size: -; v_call: TRBV15; cdr3_aa: CAGWDEQFF; cdr3_nt: TGTGCAGGTTGGGATGAGCAGTTCTTC
j_call: TRBJ1-2; d_call: TRBD1; clone_size: few; v_call: TRBV28; cdr3_aa: CASTPAGTGDYGYTF; cdr3_nt: TGTGCCAGCACCCCCGCCGGGACAGGGGACTATGGCTACACCTTC
j_call: TRBJ1-1; d_call: -; clone_size: -; v_call: TRBV29-1; cdr3_aa: CSVEADIAEAFF; cdr3_nt: TGCAGCGTTGAAGCGGATATCGCTGAAGCTTTCTTT
j_call: TRBJ2-5; d_call: -; clone_size: few; v_call: TRBV11-2; cdr3_aa: CASSPGTGGETQYF; cdr3_nt: TGTGCCAGCAGCCCAGGGACCGGGGGAGAGACCCAGTACTTC
j_call: TRBJ2-7; d_call: TRBD2; clone_size: medium-sized; v_call: TRBV20-1; cdr3_aa: CSAKSGSFYEQYF; cdr3_nt: TGCAGTGCTAAGAGCGGGAGTTTCTACGAGCAGTACTTC
j_call: TRBJ2-3; d_call: -; clone_size: medium-sized; v_call: TRBV28; cdr3_aa: CASSPGLGEDSTDTQYF; cdr3_nt: TGTGCCAGCAGCCCGGGATTGGGGGAGGATAGCACAGATACGCAGTATTTT
j_call: TRBJ1-1; d_call: -; clone_size: many; v_call: TRBV12-3/TRBV12-4; cdr3_aa: CASSPSYSAEAFF; cdr3_nt: TGTGCCAGCAGTCCCTCTTATAGCGCTGAAGCTTTCTTT
j_call: TRBJ2-1; d_call: -; clone_size: medium-sized; v_call: TRBV5-4; cdr3_aa: CASSLAASAPYNEQFF; cdr3_nt: TGTGCCAGCAGCTTGGCCGCGTCAGCTCCTTACAATGAGCAGTTCTTC
j_call: TRBJ1-5; d_call: TRBD1; clone_size: few; v_call: TRBV10-2; cdr3_aa: CASSDRGRQPQHF; cdr3_nt: TGCGCCAGCAGTGATAGGGGGCGTCAGCCCCAGCATTTT
j_call: TRBJ1-5; d_call: -; clone_size: -; v_call: TRBV2; cdr3_aa: CASRGRSNSNQPQHF; cdr3_nt: TGTGCCAGCAGGGGGAGGAGTAATAGCAATCAGCCCCAGCATTTT
j_call: TRBJ2-7; d_call: TRBD1; clone_size: medium-sized; v_call: TRBV20-1; cdr3_aa: CSATGQGVLEQYF; cdr3_nt: TGCAGTGCAACCGGACAGGGAGTTTTGGAGCAGTACTTC